This T cell receptor (beta chain) was obtained from a study of control samples from healthy donors and cancer patients. The protocol was immunoSEQ multiplex PCR, while the TCRdb copy is restricted to in-frame clones and leaves out a portion. The sample has approximately 150,000 clones, roughly 89% seen once. The CDR3 contains 16 residues. V was pared by 3 bases and J by 8 bases, with 17 bases between. CDR1 MNHEY and CDR2 SMNVEV come from the germline V gene (reference sequence). The rearrangement joins TRBV27 to TRBJ1-6, with D possibly TRBD1 on 6 matching bases. The clonotype originates from a man aged 50 to 60 with head and neck cancer. The material sequenced was PBMCs. The CDR3 bases are TGTGCCAGCAGTTTGGTTTACGGGGGCAGAGATTCACCCCTCCACTTT. This encodes CASSLVYGGRDSPLHF.